This T cell receptor (beta chain) comes out of a study of cytomegalovirus exposure and HLA in healthy donors. Primers included in the PCR were 60 Vbeta and 13 Jbeta primers. The data were produced by immunoSEQ multiplex PCR, yet TCRdb's version contains in-frame clones alone and is incomplete. The sample has 150,000 or so clones; more than 70% are singletons. Germline trimming cut 2 bases from V and 2 bases from J; bases unmatched to any gene: 13. Germline loops: CDR1 SGHDT, CDR2 YYEEEE. The CDR3 covers 17 residues. The receptor comes from a woman aged 40 to 50 in good health and CMV-seropositive. V is TRBV5-6 and J is TRBJ2-7; 7 nucleotides match TRBD2. Sequenced sample: PBMCs. CDR3 sequence reads: CASSLRLAARLTYEQYF. For the CDR3, the DNA is TGTGCCAGCAGCTTACGGCTAGCGGCCCGACTCACCTACGAGCAGTACTTC.